A single sample is the source of the 19 T cell receptor beta chains below, sequenced in a study of a mutant IDH1 vaccine in newly diagnosed glioma. Generated by immunoSEQ multiplex PCR, the TCRdb table keeps only in-frame clones and is missing some. Among 50,000 to 70,000 clones listed, around 86% were seen once. Antigens of these TCRs are unknown. Noted time point: week 23, last vaccination. What each vaccine dose contained was 300 ug of mutant IDH1 20-mer peptide, accompanied by topical imiquimod. The sample here was PBMCs, taken from a glioma patient whose treatment included an IDH1 peptide vaccine. These receptors were collected from a man aged 35 to 55 with glioma.

This chain joins TRBV5-4 and TRBJ2-5, with D hard to call. Deletions cut 0 bases from V and 8 bases from J, with 8 bases between. Germline V gives CDR1 SGHNT, CDR2 YYREEE (reference sequence). The CDR3 is 12 residues long. CDR3 nucleotide sequence: TGTGCCAGCAGCTTGGACCTAGTTACCCAGTACTTC. This codes for CASSLDLVTQYF. The whole variable domain, filled in from reference TRBV5-4 and TRBJ2-5, reads ETGVTQSPTHLIKTRGQQVTLRCSSQSGHNTVSWYQQALGQGPQFIFQYYREEENGRGNFPPRFSGLQFPNYSSELNVNALELDDSALYLCASSLDLVTQYFGPGTRLLVL.

The chain has TRBV5-4 and TRBJ2-1; D unclear. CDR1 SGHNT and CDR2 YYREEE come from the germline V gene (reference sequence). The CDR3 has 12 residues. Between the trimmed V and J ends, which lost 5 bases and 8 bases, there was a span of 11 bases. The chain's CDR3 is CASSSWQDEQFF. Here the CDR3 DNA reads TGTGCCAGCAGTTCCTGGCAGGATGAGCAGTTCTTC.

The chain uses TRBV2 and TRBJ2-2; 9 positions match TRBD2. The trim removed 6 bases at V and 1 base at J, leaving 6 bases unmatched. The CDR3 length is 16 residues. Per the germline V gene, CDR1 is SNHLY and CDR2 is FYNNEI. The CDR3 region has the DNA TGTGCCAGCAGACGACTAGCGGTCAGGAACACCGGGGAGCTGTTTTTT. This translates into CASRRLAVRNTGELFF. Full variable domain (remainder filled in from reference TRBV2 and TRBJ2-2): EPEVTQTPSHQVTQMGQEVILRCVPISNHLYFYWYRQILGQKVEFLVSFYNNEISEKSEIFDDQFSVERPDGSNFTLKIRSTKLEDSAMYFCASRRLAVRNTGELFFGEGSRLTVL.

This clone appeared once. This rearrangement joins TRBV5-4 to TRBJ1-6; D not resolved. Germline V gene lookup returns CDR1 SGHNT and CDR2 YYREEE (reference sequence). V was cut by 0 bases and J by 7 bases, with 11 bases left in between. The CDR3 spans 15 residues. CDR3 amino acids: CASSLEQVLNSPLHF. CDR3 DNA: TGTGCCAGCAGCTTGGAGCAGGTCCTCAATTCACCCCTCCACTTT.

The chain carries TRBV15 and TRBJ1-3, with unresolved D. V dropped 0 bases and J dropped 1 base, with 10 bases sitting between them. Germline V CDR1 and CDR2: LNHNV, YYDKDF (reference sequence). The CDR3 is 16 amino acids. This CDR3 is CATSREVAGSGNTIYF. The CDR3 DNA is TGTGCCACCAGCAGAGAAGTGGCGGGTTCTGGAAACACCATATATTTT. Drawing the rest from reference TRBV15 and TRBJ1-3, the complete variable domain is DAMVIQNPRYQVTQFGKPVTLSCSQTLNHNVMYWYQQKSSQAPKLLFHYYDKDFNNEADTPDNFQSRRPNTSFCFLDIRSPGLGDTAMYLCATSREVAGSGNTIYFGEGSWLTVV.

The V and J genes are TRBV18 and TRBJ2-7, with 12 nucleotides matching TRBD2. The CDR3 extends over 19 amino acids. From germline, CDR1 is KGHSH and CDR2 LQKENI. V lost 0 bases, J lost 0 bases, and 9 bases stayed unmatched. CDR3 loop: CASSPPEGTSGLSSYEQYF. CDR3 in DNA: TGTGCCAGCTCACCACCGGAGGGGACTAGCGGGTTGAGCTCCTACGAGCAGTACTTC.

V usage is TRBV5-6 and J usage is TRBJ2-7; possibly TRBD1 or TRBD2 for D (5 bases each). The germline V gene encodes CDR1 SGHDT and CDR2 YYEEEE. Trimming took off 4 bases at V and 5 bases at J, with 22 bases between the two ends. The CDR3 sequence is 16 residues long. DNA of the CDR3: TGTGCCAGCAGCCTGATGGGGACGGTTCCTAGGCACGAGCAGTACTTC. Translating gives CASSLMGTVPRHEQYF.

The chain carries TRBV15 and TRBJ2-5; D is possibly TRBD2 (5 bases). Per the germline V gene, CDR1 is LNHNV and CDR2 is YYDKDF (reference sequence). This CDR3 has 15 amino acids. The V and J ends lost 1 base and 5 bases respectively, with 14 bases between them. The CDR3 DNA is TGTGCCACCAGCAGAGTCACGTCACGAGGGGAGACCCAGTACTTC. As protein: CATSRVTSRGETQYF.

The V gene is TRBV18, the J gene TRBJ1-2; 7 nucleotides match TRBD1. CDR1 KGHSH and CDR2 LQKENI come from the germline V gene. V lost 1 base and J lost 6; bases outside the gene matches: 11. The CDR3 runs to 16 residues. The CDR3 nucleotides are TGTGCCAGCTCACCACAAACGACGGGGACAGAAAATGGCTACACCTTC. Translation gives CASSPQTTGTENGYTF.

This rearrangement joins TRBV18 to TRBJ2-7, with D hard to call. Trimming removed 3 bases at V and 5 bases at J, with 5 bases between. CDR1 is KGHSH and CDR2 is LQKENI in the germline V gene. This CDR3 is built from 11 residues. CDR3 residues: CASSPRDEQYF. DNA of the CDR3: TGTGCCAGCTCACCCCGAGACGAGCAGTACTTC.

This rearrangement joins TRBV9 to TRBJ1-1; D possibly corresponds to TRBD1 (6 bases). V was trimmed by 3 bases and J by 0 bases, leaving 12 bases between them. Germline V gives CDR1 SGDLS, CDR2 YYNGEE. The CDR3 length is 15 residues. For the CDR3, the DNA is TGTGCCAGCAGCGCCACGGGGACATTGAACACTGAAGCTTTCTTT. Amino acids: CASSATGTLNTEAFF.

V is TRBV19 and J is TRBJ1-1; D possibly corresponds to TRBD1 (5 bases). The CDR3 is 12 residues long. V dropped 8 bases and J dropped 5 bases, with 12 bases sitting between them. The germline CDR1 and CDR2 sequences are LNHDA and SQIVND (reference sequence). In DNA, the CDR3 is TGTGCCAGTGGGGACTCGGGGACTGAAGCTTTCTTT. It codes for CASGDSGTEAFF. The complete variable domain, with remaining parts taken from reference TRBV19 and TRBJ1-1, reads DGGITQSPKYLFRKEGQNVTLSCEQNLNHDAMYWYRQDPGQGLRLIYYSQIVNDFQKGDIAEGYSVSREKKESFPLTVTSAQKNPTAFYLCASGDSGTEAFFGQGTRLTVV.

The chain has TRBV7-2 and TRBJ1-2, with D hard to call. From germline, CDR1 is SGHTA and CDR2 FQGNSA. This CDR3 has 13 residues. V gave up 5 bases and J gave up 0 bases, with 7 bases separating them. The chain's CDR3 is CASSVTANYGYTF. The CDR3, as DNA: TGTGCCAGCAGCGTGACTGCTAACTATGGCTACACCTTC. Supplemented by reference TRBV7-2 and TRBJ1-2, the full variable domain reads GAGVSQSPSNKVTEKGKDVELRCDPISGHTALYWYRQSLGQGLEFLIYFQGNSAPDKSGLPSDRFSAERTGGSVSTLTIQRTQQEDSAVYLCASSVTANYGYTFGSGTRLTVV.

In the case of this clone: The same CDR3 is also encoded by other DNA sequences in this sample. The V and J genes are TRBV29-1 and TRBJ1-1; D unresolved. CDR3 size: 12 residues. Per the germline V gene, CDR1 is SQVTM and CDR2 is ANQGSEA. The V gene lost 4 bases and the J gene lost 2 bases, with 8 bases spanning the gap. The CDR3, as DNA: TGCAGCGTTGTGCCGGTTAACACTGAAGCTTTCTTT. This gives the protein CSVVPVNTEAFF.

The genes are TRBV9 and TRBJ1-5, with no clear D. The CDR3 has 15 amino acids. Germline V gene sequence: CDR1 SGDLS, CDR2 YYNGEE. V shed 0 bases and J shed 3 bases, with 10 bases lying between them. The CDR3 nucleotides read TGTGCCAGCAGCGTAGGTCCGGCGCACAATCAGCCCCAGCATTTT. As protein: CASSVGPAHNQPQHF. Based on the CDR3 plus reference TRBV9 and TRBJ1-5, the full variable domain is DSGVTQTPKHLITATGQRVTLRCSPRSGDLSVYWYQQSLDQGLQFLIQYYNGEERAKGNILERFSAQQFPDLHSELNLSSLELGDSALYFCASSVGPAHNQPQHFGDGTRLSIL.

The J gene is TRBJ2-1, the V gene TRBV5-6; D remains unclear. The V end was cut by 1 base, the J end by 12 bases, with 17 bases between. CDR3 length equals 14 residues. The germline CDR1 and CDR2 sequences are SGHDT and YYEEEE. CDR3 loop: CASSLIRTVLGQFF. The CDR3 nucleotides read TGTGCCAGCAGCTTGATCAGAACGGTCCTAGGGCAGTTCTTC.

The rearrangement links TRBV5-6 to TRBJ1-3; D call uncertain. V lost 4 bases to trimming and J lost 0 bases, with 11 bases between them. This CDR3 contains 15 residues. Germline V gives CDR1 SGHDT, CDR2 YYEEEE. The CDR3: CASSLRSHSGNTIYF. For the CDR3, the DNA is TGTGCCAGCAGCCTTAGAAGCCACTCTGGAAACACCATATATTTT.

The J gene is TRBJ2-6, the V gene TRBV28; D may be TRBD2 (5 bases). This CDR3 has 16 amino acids. CDR1 and CDR2 from the germline V gene are MDHEN and SYDVKM. V dropped 2 bases and J dropped 0 bases, with 8 bases sitting between them. CDR3 in DNA: TGTGCCAGCAGTTTAATAGCGAACTCTGGGGCCAACGTCCTGACTTTC. It is translated as CASSLIANSGANVLTF.

V gene TRBV4-1 combines with J gene TRBJ2-1; D gene unclear. The germline V gene has CDR1 MGHRA and CDR2 YSYEKL. V was trimmed by 0 bases and J by 3 bases, leaving 9 bases between them. The CDR3 runs 15 residues. Here the CDR3 reads CASSQDGGNYNEQFF. CDR3 DNA: TGCGCCAGCAGCCAAGATGGCGGTAACTACAATGAGCAGTTCTTC.